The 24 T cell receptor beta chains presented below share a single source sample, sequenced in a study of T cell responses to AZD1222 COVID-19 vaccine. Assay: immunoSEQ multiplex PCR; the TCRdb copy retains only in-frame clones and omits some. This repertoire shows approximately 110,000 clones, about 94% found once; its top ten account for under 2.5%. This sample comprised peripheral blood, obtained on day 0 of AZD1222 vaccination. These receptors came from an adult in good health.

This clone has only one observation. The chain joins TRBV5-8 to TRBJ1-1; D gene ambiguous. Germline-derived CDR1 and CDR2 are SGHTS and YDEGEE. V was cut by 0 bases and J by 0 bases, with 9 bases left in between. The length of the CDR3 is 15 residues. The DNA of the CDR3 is TGTGCCAGCAGCTTGGGTCTGGGAATGAACACTGAAGCTTTCTTT. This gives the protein CASSLGLGMNTEAFF.

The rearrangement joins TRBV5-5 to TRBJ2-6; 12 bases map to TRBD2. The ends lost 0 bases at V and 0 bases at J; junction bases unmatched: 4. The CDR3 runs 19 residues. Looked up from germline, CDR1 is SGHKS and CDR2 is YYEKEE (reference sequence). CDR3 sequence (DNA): TGTGCCAGCAGCTTGGGACTAGCGGGGGCTATCTCTGGGGCCAACGTCCTGACTTTC. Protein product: CASSLGLAGAISGANVLTF.

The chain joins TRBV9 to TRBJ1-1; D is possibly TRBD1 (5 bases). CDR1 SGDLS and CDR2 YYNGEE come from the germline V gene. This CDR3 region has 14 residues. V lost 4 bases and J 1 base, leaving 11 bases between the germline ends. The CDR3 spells CASSTQGSNTEAFF. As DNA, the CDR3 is TGTGCCAGCAGCACCCAGGGCTCGAACACTGAAGCTTTCTTT.

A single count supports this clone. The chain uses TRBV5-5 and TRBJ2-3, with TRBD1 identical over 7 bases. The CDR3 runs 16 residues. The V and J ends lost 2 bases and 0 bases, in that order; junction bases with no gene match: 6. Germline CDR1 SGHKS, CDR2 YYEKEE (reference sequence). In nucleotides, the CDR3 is TGTGCCAGCAGCTTTTACAGGGGAACTAGCACAGATACGCAGTATTTT. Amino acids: CASSFYRGTSTDTQYF.

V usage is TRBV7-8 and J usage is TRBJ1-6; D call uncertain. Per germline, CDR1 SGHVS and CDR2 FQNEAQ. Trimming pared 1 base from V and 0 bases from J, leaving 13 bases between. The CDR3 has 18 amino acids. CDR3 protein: CASSLDRVVSSYNSPLHF. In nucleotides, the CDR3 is TGTGCCAGCAGCTTAGACCGGGTGGTTAGCTCCTATAATTCACCCCTCCACTTT.

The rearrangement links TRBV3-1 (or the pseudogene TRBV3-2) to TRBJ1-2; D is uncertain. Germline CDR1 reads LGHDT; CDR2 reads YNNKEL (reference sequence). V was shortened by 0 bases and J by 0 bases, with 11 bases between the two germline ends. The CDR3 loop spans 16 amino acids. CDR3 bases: TGTGCCAGCAGCCAAGAGATGAGGGCTGCTAACTATGGCTACACCTTC. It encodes CASSQEMRAANYGYTF.

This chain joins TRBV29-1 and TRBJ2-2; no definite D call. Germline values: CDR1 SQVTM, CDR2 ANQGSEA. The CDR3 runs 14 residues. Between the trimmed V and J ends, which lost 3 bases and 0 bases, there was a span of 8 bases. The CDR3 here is CSVEAVANTGELFF. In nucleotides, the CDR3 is TGCAGCGTTGAGGCCGTCGCGAACACCGGGGAGCTGTTTTTT.

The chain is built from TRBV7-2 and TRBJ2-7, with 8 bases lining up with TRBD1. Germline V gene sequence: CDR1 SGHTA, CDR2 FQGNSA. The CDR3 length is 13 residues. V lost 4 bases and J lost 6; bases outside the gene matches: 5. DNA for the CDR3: TGTGCCAGCAGCTCTCAGGGGGCGAGCGAGCAGTACTTC. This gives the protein CASSSQGASEQYF.

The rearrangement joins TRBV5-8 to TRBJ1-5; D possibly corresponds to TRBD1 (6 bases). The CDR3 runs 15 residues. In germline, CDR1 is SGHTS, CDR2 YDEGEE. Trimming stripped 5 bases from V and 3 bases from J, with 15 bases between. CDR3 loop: CASSSDRLNNQPQHF. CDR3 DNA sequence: TGTGCCAGCAGTTCTGACAGGCTCAACAATCAGCCCCAGCATTTT.

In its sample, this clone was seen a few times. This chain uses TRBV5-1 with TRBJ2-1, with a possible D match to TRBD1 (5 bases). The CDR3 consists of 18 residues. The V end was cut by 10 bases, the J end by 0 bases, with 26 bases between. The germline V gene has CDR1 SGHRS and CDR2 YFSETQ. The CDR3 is CAGLDSLYSSSSYNEQFF. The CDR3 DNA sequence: TGCGCCGGGCTAGACAGCTTGTATTCCTCGAGCTCCTACAATGAGCAGTTCTTC.

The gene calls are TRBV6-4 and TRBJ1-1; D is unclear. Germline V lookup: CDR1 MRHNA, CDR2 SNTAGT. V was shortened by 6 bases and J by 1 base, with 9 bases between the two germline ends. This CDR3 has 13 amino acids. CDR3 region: CASSTTANTEAFF. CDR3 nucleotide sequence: TGTGCCAGCAGCACAACAGCGAACACTGAAGCTTTCTTT.

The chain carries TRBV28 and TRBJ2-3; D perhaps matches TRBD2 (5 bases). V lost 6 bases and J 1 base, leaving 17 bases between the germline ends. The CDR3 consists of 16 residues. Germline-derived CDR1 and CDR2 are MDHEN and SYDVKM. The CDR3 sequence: CASRGLQSGRTDTQYF. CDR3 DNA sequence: TGTGCCAGCAGAGGACTTCAAAGCGGCCGCACAGATACGCAGTATTTT.

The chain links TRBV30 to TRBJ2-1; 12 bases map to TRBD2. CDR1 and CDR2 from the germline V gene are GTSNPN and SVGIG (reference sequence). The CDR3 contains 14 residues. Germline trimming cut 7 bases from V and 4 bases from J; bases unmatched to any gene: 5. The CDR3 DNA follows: TGTGCCTTGCGACTAGCGGGAGCTTACAATGAGCAGTTCTTC. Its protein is CALRLAGAYNEQFF.

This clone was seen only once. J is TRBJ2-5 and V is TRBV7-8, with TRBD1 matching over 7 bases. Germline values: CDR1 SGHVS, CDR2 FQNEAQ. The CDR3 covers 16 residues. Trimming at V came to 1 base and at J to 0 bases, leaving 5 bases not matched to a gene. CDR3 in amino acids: CASSLVGTANQETQYF. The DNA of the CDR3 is TGTGCCAGCAGCTTAGTTGGGACAGCCAACCAAGAGACCCAGTACTTC.

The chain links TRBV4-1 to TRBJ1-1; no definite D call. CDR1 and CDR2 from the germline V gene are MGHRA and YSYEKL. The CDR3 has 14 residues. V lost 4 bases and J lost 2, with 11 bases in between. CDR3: CASSLAGSNTEAFF. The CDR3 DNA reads TGCGCCAGCAGCCTGGCCGGGAGCAACACTGAAGCTTTCTTT.

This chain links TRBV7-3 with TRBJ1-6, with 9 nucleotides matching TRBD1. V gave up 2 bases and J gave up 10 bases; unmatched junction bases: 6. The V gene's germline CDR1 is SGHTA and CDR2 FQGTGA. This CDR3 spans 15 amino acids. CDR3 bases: TGTGCCAGCAGCTTAGGGGACAGGGATCTGTCACCCCTCCACTTT. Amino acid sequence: CASSLGDRDLSPLHF.

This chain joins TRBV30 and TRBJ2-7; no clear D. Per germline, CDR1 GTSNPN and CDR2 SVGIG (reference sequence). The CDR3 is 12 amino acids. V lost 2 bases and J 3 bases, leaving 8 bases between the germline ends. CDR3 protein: CAWSPRGYEQYF. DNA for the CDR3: TGTGCCTGGAGTCCCAGAGGCTACGAGCAGTACTTC.

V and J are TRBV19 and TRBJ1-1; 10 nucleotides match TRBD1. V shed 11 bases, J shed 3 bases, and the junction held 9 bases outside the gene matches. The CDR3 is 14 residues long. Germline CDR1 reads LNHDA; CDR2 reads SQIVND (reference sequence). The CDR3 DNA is TGTGCCTGCCGGGACAGGGGTTGGGACACTGAAGCTTTCTTT. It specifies CACRDRGWDTEAFF.

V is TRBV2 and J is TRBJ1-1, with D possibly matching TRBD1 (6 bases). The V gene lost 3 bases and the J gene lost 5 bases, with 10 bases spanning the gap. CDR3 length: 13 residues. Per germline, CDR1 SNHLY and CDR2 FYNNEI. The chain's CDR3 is CASSEGGRTEAFF. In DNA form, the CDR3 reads TGTGCCAGCAGTGAGGGGGGGCGGACTGAAGCTTTCTTT. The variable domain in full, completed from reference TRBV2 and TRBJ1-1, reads EPEVTQTPSHQVTQMGQEVILRCVPISNHLYFYWYRQILGQKVEFLVSFYNNEISEKSEIFDDQFSVERPDGSNFTLKIRSTKLEDSAMYFCASSEGGRTEAFFGQGTRLTVV.

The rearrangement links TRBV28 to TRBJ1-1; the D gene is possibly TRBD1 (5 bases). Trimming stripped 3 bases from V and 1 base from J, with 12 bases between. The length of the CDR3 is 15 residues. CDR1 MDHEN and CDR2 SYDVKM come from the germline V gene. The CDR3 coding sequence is TGTGCCAGCAGTTTTTCGGACGGGACGAACACTGAAGCTTTCTTT. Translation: CASSFSDGTNTEAFF.

CDR3: CASSQMSADNRRYGYTF. The CDR3 DNA sequence: TGTGCCAGCAGCCAAATGTCCGCGGACAATCGGCGCTATGGCTACACCTTC. V and J are TRBV13 and TRBJ1-2, with D possibly TRBD1 on 5 matching bases. CDR3 length equals 17 residues. Per germline, CDR1 PRHDT and CDR2 FYEKMQ (reference sequence). Trimming left V 5 bases short and J 4 bases short, with 23 bases between.

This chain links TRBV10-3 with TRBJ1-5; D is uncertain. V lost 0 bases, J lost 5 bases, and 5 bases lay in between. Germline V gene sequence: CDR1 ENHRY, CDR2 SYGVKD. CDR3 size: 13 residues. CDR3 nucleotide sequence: TGTGCCATCAGTGAGTCGACTCATCAGCCCCAGCATTTT. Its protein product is CAISESTHQPQHF.

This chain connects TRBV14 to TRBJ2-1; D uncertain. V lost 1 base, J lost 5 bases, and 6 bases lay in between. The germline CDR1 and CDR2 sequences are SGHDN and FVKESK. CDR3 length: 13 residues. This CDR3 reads CASSQVRHNEQFF. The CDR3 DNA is TGTGCCAGCAGCCAAGTGCGTCACAATGAGCAGTTCTTC.

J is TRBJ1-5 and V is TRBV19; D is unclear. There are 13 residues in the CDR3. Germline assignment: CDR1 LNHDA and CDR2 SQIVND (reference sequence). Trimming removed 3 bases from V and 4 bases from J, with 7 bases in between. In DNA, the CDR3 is TGTGCCAGTAGTATGGTGGGGAATCAGCCCCAGCATTTT. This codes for CASSMVGNQPQHF.